A single sample gave rise to the 21 T cell receptor beta chains below, sequenced in a study of shared clonotypes between healthy human individuals. The assay was immunoSEQ multiplex PCR, and TCRdb's table has in-frame clones only and misses some. The sample records a few million clones, roughly 92% being singletons. Sequencing was performed on naive CD4+ T cells sorted from blood. The subset was: CD45RA+ positively selected. The source of these receptors is a man aged 18-30 years in good health.

This chain uses TRBV4-1 with TRBJ1-4, with D unclear. Germline lookup yields CDR1 MGHRA and CDR2 YSYEKL. The length of the CDR3 is 16 residues. V lost 4 bases and J 8 bases, leaving 20 bases between the germline ends. The DNA of the CDR3 is TGCGCCAGCAGCCCGACCTCTTCGGGAATTGGAGAAAAACTGTTTTTT. This encodes CASSPTSSGIGEKLFF.

The rearrangement links TRBV19 to TRBJ1-4; D is possibly TRBD1 (6 bases). The CDR3 length is 14 residues. Deletions cut 6 bases from V and 1 base from J, with 9 bases between. CDR1 and CDR2 (germline): LNHDA, SQIVND (reference sequence). The CDR3 DNA sequence: TGTGCCAGTAGACGACAGGAAACTAATGAAAAACTGTTTTTT. Protein product: CASRRQETNEKLFF.

This clone was counted a single time. V is TRBV4-3 and J is TRBJ2-7, with D tentatively TRBD2 (6 bases). V lost 0 bases and J lost 7, with 13 bases in between. The CDR3 is 14 residues long. Germline V gene data show CDR1 as LGHNA and CDR2 as YSLEER. In DNA form, the CDR3 reads TGCGCCAGCAGCCAAGATGGCGGCCGGGGGGAGCAGTACTTC. Its translation: CASSQDGGRGEQYF.

As DNA, the CDR3 is TGTGCCAGCACCGAAGGACAGGGGTGGAATCAGCCCCAGCATTTT. Protein: CASTEGQGWNQPQHF. The chain has TRBV2 and TRBJ1-5; 9 bases match TRBD1. This CDR3 spans 15 amino acids. Germline loops: CDR1 SNHLY, CDR2 FYNNEI. The J segment lost 4 bases and the V segment lost 7 bases, leaving 8 bases of the junction unmatched.

The chain recombines TRBV7-2 with TRBJ1-2; D is unclear. Per the germline V gene, CDR1 is SGHTA and CDR2 is FQGNSA. V lost 4 bases, J lost 2 bases, and 8 bases lay in between. CDR3 length: 13 amino acids. The CDR3, as DNA: TGTGCCAGCAGCTACACATTCAACTATGGCTACACCTTC. Protein product: CASSYTFNYGYTF.

V and J are TRBV7-9 and TRBJ2-7; 8 bases line up with TRBD2. Germline trimming cut 1 base from V and 5 bases from J; bases unmatched to any gene: 7. The germline V gene encodes CDR1 SEHNR and CDR2 FQNEAQ (reference sequence). The CDR3 totals 15 residues. As DNA, the CDR3 is TGTGCCAGCAGCTTAGGGGTAGCGGGGAGAGACGAGCAGTACTTC. Encoded protein: CASSLGVAGRDEQYF.

V usage is TRBV18 and J usage is TRBJ1-2; 7 bases fit TRBD1. The CDR3 totals 15 residues. Germline CDR1 reads KGHSH; CDR2 reads LQKENI. Trimming removed 4 bases from V and 3 bases from J; junction bases left unmatched: 8. Written as DNA, the CDR3 is TGTGCCAGCTCACTCGGACAGGCCCGGGACTATGGCTACACCTTC. As protein: CASSLGQARDYGYTF.

The chain combines TRBV4-2 with TRBJ1-3; a weak D match, TRBD1 (5 bases). The germline V and J ends were trimmed by 0 bases and 0 bases, with 12 bases remaining between them. Germline V lookup: CDR1 LGHNA, CDR2 YNFKEQ. The CDR3 is 17 amino acids. CDR3 loop: CASSQEGGSSSGNTIYF. The DNA for the CDR3 is TGTGCCAGCAGCCAAGAGGGGGGGAGCAGCTCTGGAAACACCATATATTTT.

The V call is TRBV30, the J call TRBJ1-5; D may be TRBD1 (5 bases). V was pared by 1 base and J by 6 bases, with 10 bases between. The CDR3 sequence is 13 residues long. Germline CDR1 reads GTSNPN; CDR2 reads SVGIG (reference sequence). The CDR3, as DNA: TGTGCCTGGAGTGAGCAGGGTGGTCAGCCCCAGCATTTT. Residues: CAWSEQGGQPQHF.

The rearrangement uses TRBV19 and TRBJ2-3, with 9 bases identical to TRBD2. The germline V gene has CDR1 LNHDA and CDR2 SQIVND (reference sequence). This CDR3 has 16 residues. Trimming removed 5 bases from V and 2 bases from J; junction bases left unmatched: 8. DNA for the CDR3: TGTGCCAGTAGTCTCACTAGCGGGCAGGCCACAGATACGCAGTATTTT. Amino acids: CASSLTSGQATDTQYF.

DNA for the CDR3: TGTGCCAGCAGCTTAGAACACTCAGGGTTCTACGAGCAGTACTTC. This gives the protein CASSLEHSGFYEQYF. The rearrangement uses TRBV11-2 and TRBJ2-7; maybe TRBD1 (5 bases). Germline loops: CDR1 SGHAT, CDR2 FQNNGV. V was clipped by 0 bases and J by 3 bases, with 12 bases between them. CDR3 length equals 15 residues.

This sequence joins TRBV6-6 and TRBJ2-1; D is possibly TRBD1 or TRBD2 (6 bases each). The CDR3 totals 15 residues. V was trimmed by 6 bases and J by 3 bases, leaving 15 bases between them. Germline assignment: CDR1 MNHNY and CDR2 SVGAGI (reference sequence). The CDR3 sequence: CASSQGGGGYNEQFF. The DNA of the CDR3 is TGTGCCAGCAGCCAGGGTGGAGGGGGCTACAATGAGCAGTTCTTC.

The rearrangement uses TRBV10-3 and TRBJ2-5; D not resolved. Germline V gene sequence: CDR1 ENHRY, CDR2 SYGVKD. The CDR3 length is 12 residues. Deletions cut 10 bases from V and 2 bases from J, with 11 bases between. The CDR3: CASSWGQETQYF. The CDR3 nucleotides read TGTGCCAGCTCATGGGGTCAAGAGACCCAGTACTTC.

This clone was seen a few times. This chain connects TRBV6-1 to TRBJ1-6; D is undetermined. The CDR3 totals 10 residues. Germline assignment: CDR1 MNHNS and CDR2 SASEGT. Trimming removed 8 bases from V and 8 bases from J, with 4 bases in between. The CDR3 region is CASHDSPLHF. Here the CDR3 DNA reads TGTGCCAGCCACGATTCACCCCTCCACTTT.

The V and J genes are TRBV29-1 and TRBJ1-2; unclear D gene. The CDR3 sequence is 14 residues long. Germline assignment: CDR1 SQVTM and CDR2 ANQGSEA. V lost 7 bases and J 4 bases, leaving 19 bases between the germline ends. CDR3 DNA: TGCAGCGCCAAAATTCTGGGAGTGGGCTATGGCTACACCTTC. Translating gives CSAKILGVGYGYTF. The full variable domain, its missing parts supplied by reference TRBV29-1 and TRBJ1-2, is SAVISQKPSRDICQRGTSLTIQCQVDSQVTMMFWYRQQPGQSLTLIATANQGSEATYESGFVIDKFPISRPNLTFSTLTVSNMSPEDSSIYLCSAKILGVGYGYTFGSGTRLTVV.

This clone was detected once. Additional DNA sequences in this sample encode the identical CDR3. V usage is TRBV5-4 and J usage is TRBJ2-7; possible D gene TRBD2, 6 bases. CDR3 length: 13 residues. The V and J ends lost 3 bases and 2 bases respectively, with 9 bases between them. Looked up from germline, CDR1 is SGHNT and CDR2 is YYREEE (reference sequence). The CDR3 region is CASSSGLPYEQYF. The CDR3 bases are TGTGCCAGCAGCTCGGGACTTCCCTACGAGCAGTACTTC.

The V call is TRBV6-6, the J call TRBJ2-5; D is perhaps TRBD1 (8 bases). The ends were cut back, 2 bases at V and 5 bases at J, with 12 bases in the middle. The CDR3 is made up of 14 amino acids. Germline loops: CDR1 MNHNY, CDR2 SVGAGI (reference sequence). The CDR3 nucleotides read TGTGCCAGCAGTTACCAACAGGGGGGGGAGACCCAGTACTTC. Its protein product is CASSYQQGGETQYF.

This rearrangement joins TRBV7-3 to TRBJ2-3; D uncertain. V lost 0 bases, J lost 10 bases, and 11 bases lay in between. The germline V gene encodes CDR1 SGHTA and CDR2 FQGTGA. The CDR3 runs 13 residues. CDR3 DNA sequence: TGTGCCAGCAGCTTAACCGTCACCGATGCGCAGTATTTT. Its protein product is CASSLTVTDAQYF.

This chain joins TRBV5-4 and TRBJ2-3; 11 bases match TRBD2. CDR1 and CDR2 (germline): SGHNT, YYREEE (reference sequence). Unmatched junction bases numbered 7, after V lost 3 bases and J lost 4 bases. This CDR3 has 16 residues. In DNA form, the CDR3 reads TGTGCCAGCAGCTCCAAACTAGCGGGAGCCGCAGATACGCAGTATTTT. Amino acid sequence: CASSSKLAGAADTQYF.

J is TRBJ2-1 and V is TRBV6-5, with D possibly TRBD1 on 6 matching bases. V was shortened by 6 bases and J by 10 bases, with 13 bases between the two germline ends. The CDR3 is 12 residues long. Germline CDR1 MNHEY, CDR2 SVGAGI. The CDR3 spells CASSAGTPEQFF. Written as DNA, the CDR3 is TGTGCCAGCAGCGCCGGGACACCGGAGCAGTTCTTC.

This sequence joins TRBV6-5 and TRBJ2-1, with a weak D call TRBD1 (5 bases). Trimming removed 8 bases at V and 4 bases at J, with 12 bases between. The CDR3 runs 13 residues. Germline CDR1 MNHEY, CDR2 SVGAGI. The CDR3 region has the DNA TGTGCCAGCGGCTTGACAGTTTACAATGAGCAGTTCTTC. It codes for CASGLTVYNEQFF.